This T cell receptor (beta chain) was documented in a study of blood T cell repertoires in COVID-19. Study context: PBMCs, B-cell-depleted T cells, or T cells were the source of the cDNA or gDNA that made up the material.

The CDR3 has 14 residues. TCRdb keeps only in-frame clones here, not all; method: immunoSEQ multiplex PCR. The profile covers around 340,000 clones, with roughly 90% appearing a single time and around 7.5% taken by the ten largest. Sequenced material: peripheral blood. The chain employs TRBV21-1 and TRBJ2-7; the listed D gene, TRBD1, was not tested against the DNA. TRBV21-1 is a pseudogene locus. This TCR was sampled from a woman aged 55-70 years with COVID-19, enrolled during active disease. The CDR3 bases are TGTGCCAGCAGCAAAATAGGGGAAAGCCACGAGCAGTACTTC. As protein: CASSKIGESHEQYF.